The entry below gives a single T cell receptor beta chain sequence along with its context. This CDR3 comprises 13 residues. Per germline, CDR1 GTSNPN and CDR2 SVGIG (reference sequence). V was clipped by 3 bases and J by 4 bases, with 12 bases between them. This PCR relied on a set of 60 Vbeta primers and 13 Jbeta primers. Assay used: immunoSEQ multiplex PCR; TCRdb lists only in-frame clones, some missing. The data hold about 160,000 clones, with 75% to 90% observed a single time. This record comes from a study of cytomegalovirus exposure and HLA in healthy donors. Sample: PBMCs. The TCR originated in a male donor in good health and CMV-seropositive. This chain uses TRBV30 with TRBJ1-1, with D maybe TRBD1 (5 bases). This CDR3 reads CAWSPPGGTEAFF. In DNA, the CDR3 is TGTGCCTGGAGCCCCCCCGGGGGCACTGAAGCTTTCTTT.